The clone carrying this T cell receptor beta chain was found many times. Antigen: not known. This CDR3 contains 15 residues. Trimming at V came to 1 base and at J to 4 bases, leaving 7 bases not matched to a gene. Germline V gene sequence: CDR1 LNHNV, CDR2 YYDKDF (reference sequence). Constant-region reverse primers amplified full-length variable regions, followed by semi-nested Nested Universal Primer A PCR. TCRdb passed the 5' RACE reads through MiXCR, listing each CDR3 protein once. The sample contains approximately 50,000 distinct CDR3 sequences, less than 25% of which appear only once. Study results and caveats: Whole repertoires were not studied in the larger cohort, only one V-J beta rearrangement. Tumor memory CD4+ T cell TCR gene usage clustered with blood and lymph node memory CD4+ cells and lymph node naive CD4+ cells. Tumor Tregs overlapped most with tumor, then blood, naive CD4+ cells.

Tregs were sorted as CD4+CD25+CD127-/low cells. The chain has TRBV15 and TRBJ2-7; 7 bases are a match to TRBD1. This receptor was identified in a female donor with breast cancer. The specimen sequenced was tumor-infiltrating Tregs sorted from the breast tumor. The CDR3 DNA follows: TGTGCCACCAGCAGAGGGGGAACAGGGGCATACGAGCAGTACTTC. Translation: CATSRGGTGAYEQYF.